This note documents a single T cell receptor beta chain sequence. The data stem from a study of shared T cell receptors in the human thymus. Clones were read by immunoSEQ multiplex PCR, and TCRdb kept only the in-frame ones, dropping some. Seen here are approximately 490,000 clones, approximately 80% observed once, and the top ten hold about 0.013%. This CDR3 has 13 residues. Germline loops: CDR1 SGHVS, CDR2 FNYEAQ. The germline V and J ends were trimmed by 0 bases and 3 bases, with 5 bases remaining between them. These data were likewise used in another study, on human thymus T cells. From that study: Healthy Finnish infants undergoing corrective surgery for congenital heart defects provided the donor material. In thymic and blood repertoires alike, V and J usage looked biased. Among unrelated individuals, related research reported thymic repertoires that overlapped highly.

This sequence originates from a boy under two years old with a congenital heart defect. The sample was thymocytes. The rearrangement uses TRBV7-6 and TRBJ2-5; a weak D match, TRBD2 (5 bases). DNA for the CDR3: TGTGCCAGCAGCTTAGCCGGGAAAGAGACCCAGTACTTC. Encoded protein: CASSLAGKETQYF.